The rows below give T cell receptor beta chains drawn from one sample of a study of T cells in Graves' hyperthyroidism and ophthalmopathy. TCRdb re-derived calls from the multiplex PCR reads in MiXCR, one entry per CDR3 protein. The data show some 530,000 distinct CDR3 sequences, with 22% seen just once and about 49% held by the top ten. What was sequenced was blood. The receptor source for this set is an older woman with Graves' ophthalmopathy. Both conserved end residues are part of each CDR3. Fields, in order: clone size, D gene, V gene, J gene, CDR3 DNA, CDR3 protein. D genes are given only for firm matches. Clone size, where shown, is once, few, many, or a class for clones that have expanded.

clone size: many
D gene: .
V gene: TRBV12-5
J gene: TRBJ1-1
CDR3 DNA: TGTGCTAGTGGTGGGGCGACCGGCCCCCCTTCTAGGACTGAAGCTTTCTTT
CDR3 protein: CASGGATGPPSRTEAFF

clone size: .
D gene: TRBD2
V gene: TRBV5-1
J gene: TRBJ2-7
CDR3 DNA: TGCGCCAGCAGTAGCGGGAGGGCGCCTCGGGGCGAGCAGTACTTC
CDR3 protein: CASSSGRAPRGEQYF

clone size: few
D gene: .
V gene: TRBV30
J gene: TRBJ2-1
CDR3 DNA: TGTGCCTGGACGGACGTAGGGGTCAATGAGCAGTTCTTC
CDR3 protein: CAWTDVGVNEQFF

clone size: few
D gene: .
V gene: TRBV4-3
J gene: TRBJ2-1
CDR3 DNA: TGCGCCAGCAGCCAAAGAGTAATTGGCGATGAGCAGTTCTTC
CDR3 protein: CASSQRVIGDEQFF

clone size: few
D gene: TRBD1
V gene: TRBV7-9
J gene: TRBJ1-1
CDR3 DNA: TGTGCCAGCAGCGCGCATTTGGGACAGGGAAACACTGAAGCTCTTTTT
CDR3 protein: CASSAHLGQGNTEALF

clone size: .
D gene: .
V gene: TRBV11-2
J gene: TRBJ2-4
CDR3 DNA: TGTGCCAGCAGCTTAGAGGTCGGAATAGGACTAGCCAAAAACATTCAGTACTTC
CDR3 protein: CASSLEVGIGLAKNIQYF

clone size: .
D gene: .
V gene: TRBV24-1
J gene: TRBJ1-2
CDR3 DNA: TGTGCCACCAGTGACGGGACTGTCAATGGCTACACCTTC
CDR3 protein: CATSDGTVNGYTF

clone size: few
D gene: TRBD2
V gene: TRBV12-3/TRBV12-4
J gene: TRBJ2-1
CDR3 DNA: TGTGCCAGCAGTCTCCCTTTTCGGGAGGGCCATGAGCAGTTCTTC
CDR3 protein: CASSLPFREGHEQFF

clone size: .
D gene: TRBD1
V gene: TRBV6-9
J gene: TRBJ2-7
CDR3 DNA: TGTGCCAGCAGTTCCACGGACAGGGATCACTACGAGCAGTACTTC
CDR3 protein: CASSSTDRDHYEQYF

clone size: few
D gene: .
V gene: TRBV18
J gene: TRBJ2-7
CDR3 DNA: TGTGCCAGCTCAACCGGAATGGACGAGCAGTACTTC
CDR3 protein: CASSTGMDEQYF

clone size: few
D gene: TRBD1
V gene: TRBV28
J gene: TRBJ2-7
CDR3 DNA: TGTGCCAGCAGCCCAACGATCGGACAGGGAAAGGGCGAGCAGTACTTC
CDR3 protein: CASSPTIGQGKGEQYF

clone size: many
D gene: TRBD1
V gene: TRBV6-1
J gene: TRBJ1-1
CDR3 DNA: TGTGCCAGCAGCCCAGGGAAGGGGGCGAGGTTCCCGAACACTGAAGCTTTCTTT
CDR3 protein: CASSPGKGARFPNTEAFF

clone size: many
D gene: .
V gene: TRBV7-2
J gene: TRBJ2-7
CDR3 DNA: TGTGCCAGCAGCTTGTTCCGCAGGGCGCCCTACGAGCAGTACTTC
CDR3 protein: CASSLFRRAPYEQYF

clone size: .
D gene: TRBD2
V gene: TRBV24-1
J gene: TRBJ2-1
CDR3 DNA: TGTGCCATCTCGGGAGGGCTAGCGGGAGGGAGGGGTGAGCAGTTCTTC
CDR3 protein: CAISGGLAGGRGEQFF

clone size: .
D gene: .
V gene: TRBV7-2
J gene: TRBJ2-3
CDR3 DNA: TGTGCCAGCAGCTTACCTCCCCGCGACCTAGGCACAGATACGCAGTATTTT
CDR3 protein: CASSLPPRDLGTDTQYF

clone size: few
D gene: TRBD1
V gene: TRBV29-1
J gene: TRBJ1-1
CDR3 DNA: TGCAGCGTTGGGCAGGGGGTGACTGAAGCTTTCTTT
CDR3 protein: CSVGQGVTEAFF

clone size: .
D gene: .
V gene: TRBV7-9
J gene: TRBJ2-7
CDR3 DNA: TGTGCCAGCAGCTCGCTCCTGGGACAAACCTACGAGCAGTACTTC
CDR3 protein: CASSSLLGQTYEQYF

clone size: many
D gene: .
V gene: TRBV2
J gene: TRBJ1-6
CDR3 DNA: TGTGCCAGCAGTGAACCCCAGGGCCGATCACCCCTCCACTTT
CDR3 protein: CASSEPQGRSPLHF

clone size: few
D gene: TRBD1
V gene: TRBV28
J gene: TRBJ2-7
CDR3 DNA: TGTGCCAGCAGTCCTCCGGGACAGGGGCGCCACGAGCAGTACTTC
CDR3 protein: CASSPPGQGRHEQYF

clone size: few
D gene: .
V gene: TRBV6-1
J gene: TRBJ2-7
CDR3 DNA: TGTGCCAGCAGTGAAGAACCCGGACCCACCTACGAGCAGTACTTC
CDR3 protein: CASSEEPGPTYEQYF

clone size: .
D gene: .
V gene: TRBV12-3/TRBV12-4
J gene: TRBJ2-7
CDR3 DNA: TGTGCCAGCAGTCAGGACAGTACTACCTCCTACGAGCAGTACTTC
CDR3 protein: CASSQDSTTSYEQYF

clone size: .
D gene: .
V gene: TRBV20-1
J gene: TRBJ2-7
CDR3 DNA: TGCAGTGCTAGACTCATTGGGTTTAATAACGAGCAGTACTTC
CDR3 protein: CSARLIGFNNEQYF

clone size: .
D gene: .
V gene: TRBV30
J gene: TRBJ2-3
CDR3 DNA: TGTGCCTGGAGTTTCGGGCCAACAGATACGCAGTATTTT
CDR3 protein: CAWSFGPTDTQYF

clone size: few
D gene: .
V gene: TRBV10-3
J gene: TRBJ2-3
CDR3 DNA: TGTGCCATCAGAGGTGGAGGAGATACGCAGTATTTT
CDR3 protein: CAIRGGGDTQYF

clone size: many
D gene: TRBD1
V gene: TRBV7-2
J gene: TRBJ1-1
CDR3 DNA: TGTGCCAGCAGCTCCAGGACAGGGCTGGAAGCGGCTGAAGCTTTCTTT
CDR3 protein: CASSSRTGLEAAEAFF

clone size: .
D gene: .
V gene: TRBV20-1
J gene: TRBJ1-5
CDR3 DNA: TGCAGTGCCGTAACCTACCAGGGGAATAGCAATCAGCCCCAGCATTTT
CDR3 protein: CSAVTYQGNSNQPQHF

clone size: .
D gene: TRBD1
V gene: TRBV27
J gene: TRBJ1-2
CDR3 DNA: TGTGCCAGCAGTTTCGGTTTCGGGACAGGGGGCTATGGCTACACCTTC
CDR3 protein: CASSFGFGTGGYGYTF

clone size: many
D gene: .
V gene: TRBV6-1
J gene: TRBJ1-2
CDR3 DNA: TGTGCCAGCAGTCAACAGGGAAGCTATGGCTACACCTTC
CDR3 protein: CASSQQGSYGYTF